The present entry profiles one T cell receptor (beta chain) with its context. Its antigen is not known. Here immunoSEQ multiplex PCR was the method, and the copy in TCRdb shows in-frame clones only, minus some. Seen here are 2.3 million or so clones, approximately 95% observed once, and the top ten hold under 0.45%. These data are taken from a study of shared clonotypes between healthy human individuals. Whole-study results and caveats: Shared across a few donors were about 4.6% of the naive CD4 clonotypes. Sequencing depth was expected to affect clonotype sharing among donors.

The clonotype comes from a man between 18 and 29 years old in good health. Some clones in this sample may be carry-over from other donors' samples. Material: naive CD4+ T cells from PBMCs. Subset meaning: CD45RA+ positively selected.

The DNA for the CDR3 is TGTGCCAGCACCATCCCCGGGTCTGAAGCTTTCTTT. The encoded protein is CASTIPGSEAFF. The rearrangement joins TRBV28 to TRBJ1-1; no reliable D call. Germline assignment: CDR1 MDHEN and CDR2 SYDVKM. Trimming removed 7 bases at V and 6 bases at J, with 12 bases between. CDR3 length equals 12 residues. The full variable domain, its missing parts supplied by reference TRBV28 and TRBJ1-1, is DVKVTQSSRYLVKRTGEKVFLECVQDMDHENMFWYRQDPGLGLRLIYFSYDVKMKEKGDIPEGYSVSREKKERFSLILESASTNQTSMYLCASTIPGSEAFFGQGTRLTVV.